A single sample is the source of the 21 T cell receptor beta chains below, sequenced in a study of cytomegalovirus exposure and HLA in healthy donors. PCR was performed using 60 Vbeta and 13 Jbeta primers. Using immunoSEQ multiplex PCR, the repertoire was profiled, and TCRdb retains in-frame clones only, with some absent. The sample records about 130,000 clones, 70% to 80% being singletons. Source material: PBMCs. The receptors were gathered from a female donor in good health and CMV-seronegative.

The rearrangement uses TRBV2 and TRBJ2-5; TRBD2 agrees at 9 bases. The CDR3 consists of 14 residues. In germline, CDR1 is SNHLY, CDR2 FYNNEI. J was trimmed by 1 base and V by 5 bases; bases with no gene match: 2. The chain's CDR3 is CASSQTSGQETQYF. The CDR3 coding sequence is TGTGCCAGCAGTCAGACTAGCGGCCAAGAGACCCAGTACTTC.

This chain connects TRBV9 to TRBJ2-7; D not resolved. CDR1 and CDR2 from the germline V gene are SGDLS and YYNGEE. V was trimmed by 0 bases and J by 7 bases, leaving 5 bases between them. The CDR3 is 11 amino acids. The DNA of the CDR3 is TGTGCCAGCAGCGTAGCTCTGGAGCAGTACTTC. This gives the protein CASSVALEQYF.

The CDR3 sequence is CASSQGPGPFSYEQYF. CDR3 DNA sequence: TGCGCCAGCAGCCAAGGCCCAGGGCCCTTCTCCTACGAGCAGTACTTC. The chain has TRBV4-1 and TRBJ2-7; possibly TRBD1 for D (5 bases). Germline V CDR1 and CDR2: MGHRA, YSYEKL. This CDR3 is built from 16 residues. V shed 1 base and J shed 0 bases, with 13 bases lying between them.

The chain has TRBV12-2 and TRBJ1-1; TRBD1 is the table's D call and was not checked against the DNA. TRBV12-2 is a pseudogene locus. The length of the CDR3 is 20 residues. CDR3 in amino acids: CASRLVNPPPQRGTNTEAFF. CDR3 in DNA: TGTGCAAGTCGCTTAGTAAATCCACCCCCTCAAAGGGGGACGAACACTGAAGCTTTCTTT.

The CDR3 spells CASSLQGSNEKLFF. CDR3 nucleotides: TGTGCCAGCAGCTTACAGGGCTCTAATGAAAAACTGTTTTTT. The V call is TRBV28, the J call TRBJ1-4, with a weak D call TRBD1 (6 bases). The CDR3 has 14 amino acids. Trimming cost V 6 bases and J 3 bases, with 11 bases left between them. Germline loops: CDR1 MDHEN, CDR2 SYDVKM.

The rearrangement joins TRBV19 to TRBJ2-1, with D tentatively TRBD2 (6 bases). Between the trimmed V and J ends, which lost 10 bases and 10 bases, there was a span of 17 bases. Germline CDR1 reads LNHDA; CDR2 reads SQIVND (reference sequence). The CDR3 is made up of 12 amino acids. In DNA, the CDR3 is TGTGCCACCGCGACCGGACTATCCGAGCAGTTCTTC. It specifies CATATGLSEQFF.

This chain uses TRBV7-9 with TRBJ2-1; 9 positions match TRBD2. Germline V gene data show CDR1 as SEHNR and CDR2 as FQNEAQ (reference sequence). Losses at the gene ends were 2 bases for V and 8 bases for J; bases not matched to a gene: 7. This CDR3 spans 15 amino acids. The DNA for the CDR3 is TGTGCCAGCAGCTTATCGGCGAGCGGGAGGCATGAGCAGTTCTTC. Its protein is CASSLSASGRHEQFF.

This chain uses TRBV4-1 with TRBJ2-3, with D unresolved. Germline lookup yields CDR1 MGHRA and CDR2 YSYEKL. This CDR3 contains 14 residues. V was clipped by 1 base and J by 6 bases, with 11 bases between them. The chain's CDR3 is CASSQVRRRDTQYF. The CDR3 nucleotides read TGCGCCAGCAGCCAAGTGCGTCGCAGGGATACGCAGTATTTT.

The V call is TRBV4-2, the J call TRBJ2-5; D is perhaps TRBD2 (5 bases). In germline, CDR1 is LGHNA, CDR2 YNFKEQ. V lost 0 bases, J lost 4 bases, and 15 bases lay in between. CDR3 size: 16 residues. The CDR3 DNA reads as TGTGCCAGCAGCCAAGAAGGAGCGGACCTCGCAGAGACCCAGTACTTC. Translating gives CASSQEGADLAETQYF.

The chain couples TRBV5-1 to TRBJ2-7; 7 positions agree with TRBD2. The CDR3 has 16 amino acids. J was trimmed by 0 bases and V by 4 bases; bases with no gene match: 10. Germline V gives CDR1 SGHRS, CDR2 YFSETQ. CDR3 sequence: CASSPSNAGASYEQYF. CDR3 nucleotides: TGCGCCAGCAGCCCCTCGAACGCGGGAGCCTCCTACGAGCAGTACTTC.

The chain recombines TRBV7-6 with TRBJ1-1; maybe TRBD1 (6 bases). The germline V gene has CDR1 SGHVS and CDR2 FNYEAQ. V shed 2 bases and J shed 0 bases, with 19 bases lying between them. The CDR3 consists of 18 residues. The CDR3 nucleotides read TGTGCCAGCAGCTTACTGACAGGTTTGAATAGTATGAACACTGAAGCTTTCTTT. It is translated as CASSLLTGLNSMNTEAFF. The whole variable domain, remainder taken from reference TRBV7-6 and TRBJ1-1, is GAGVSQSPRYKVTKRGQDVALRCDPISGHVSLYWYRQALGQGPEFLTYFNYEAQQDKSGLPNDRFSAERPEGSISTLTIQRTEQRDSAMYRCASSLLTGLNSMNTEAFFGQGTRLTVV.

Only a few counts were recorded for this clone. The V call is TRBV19, the J call TRBJ1-4; no definite D call. Germline-derived CDR1 and CDR2 are LNHDA and SQIVND (reference sequence). The CDR3 has 18 amino acids. V was shortened by 5 bases and J by 8 bases, with 27 bases between the two germline ends. As DNA, the CDR3 is TGTGCCAGTAGTTGGCAGAAAAGACGGACTCGAACTGACGAAAAACTGTTTTTT. As protein: CASSWQKRRTRTDEKLFF.

V is TRBV29-1 and J is TRBJ1-2; TRBD1 aligns across 7 bases. This CDR3 has 13 residues. The trim removed 7 bases at V and 1 base at J, leaving 6 bases unmatched. Germline lookup yields CDR1 SQVTM and CDR2 ANQGSEA. The CDR3 nucleotides are TGCAGCGGTTCAGGGGGAGGTAACTATGGCTACACCTTC. It translates to CSGSGGGNYGYTF.

The gene calls are TRBV2 and TRBJ1-4, with 9 bases identical to TRBD1. J lost 8 bases, V lost 7 bases, and 8 bases had no gene match. The germline V gene has CDR1 SNHLY and CDR2 FYNNEI. The CDR3 contains 14 residues. The CDR3 nucleotides read TGTGCCAGCATTTACGACAGGGGGAAGGAAAAACTGTTTTTT. Protein: CASIYDRGKEKLFF.

CDR3 residues: CASSEGPTGGAYEQYF. The CDR3 DNA sequence: TGTGCCAGCAGCGAGGGGCCAACAGGGGGAGCCTACGAGCAGTACTTC. This chain connects TRBV9 to TRBJ2-7, with TRBD1 matching over 8 bases. Germline-derived CDR1 and CDR2 are SGDLS and YYNGEE. The CDR3 totals 16 residues. Trimming at V came to 3 bases and at J to 2 bases, leaving 10 bases not matched to a gene.

The chain uses TRBV7-2 and TRBJ2-5, with 12 bases that match TRBD2. From germline, CDR1 is SGHTA and CDR2 FQGNSA. The CDR3 runs to 15 residues. V shed 6 bases, J shed 5 bases, and the junction held 7 bases outside the gene matches. The CDR3 loop reads CASSKTSGSGETQYF. In DNA, the CDR3 is TGTGCCAGCAGTAAGACTAGCGGGAGTGGGGAGACCCAGTACTTC.

V is TRBV11-1 and J is TRBJ2-4; D is unresolved. With 1 base removed from V and 4 bases from J, the gap between germline ends came to 5 bases. CDR3 length: 13 amino acids. Germline values: CDR1 SGHAT, CDR2 FQDESV (reference sequence). CDR3 sequence (DNA): TGTGCCAGCAGCTTAGGAGATAAAAACATTCAGTACTTC. This codes for CASSLGDKNIQYF. Complete variable domain (other parts from reference TRBV11-1 and TRBJ2-4): EAEVAQSPRYKITEKSQAVAFWCDPISGHATLYWYRQILGQGPELLVQFQDESVVDDSQLPKDRFSAERLKGVDSTLKIQPAELGDSAMYLCASSLGDKNIQYFGAGTRLSVL.

The chain joins TRBV10-3 to TRBJ2-3; the D gene is possibly TRBD2 (5 bases). The ends were cut back, 3 bases at V and 1 base at J, with 11 bases in the middle. This CDR3 contains 15 residues. Germline V gives CDR1 ENHRY, CDR2 SYGVKD. The CDR3 nucleotides are TGTGCCATCAGTGAAGGTCTCGGGGGCACAGATACGCAGTATTTT. This codes for CAISEGLGGTDTQYF.

In the case of this clone: Other DNA sequences in the same sample also yield this CDR3. In nucleotides, the CDR3 is TGCGCCAGCAGCCAAGATTTACAGGGGAACACTGAAGCTTTCTTT. It translates to CASSQDLQGNTEAFF. The chain links TRBV4-3 to TRBJ1-1, with a possible D match to TRBD1 (6 bases). Trimming removed 0 bases at V and 1 base at J, with 9 bases between. CDR3 length equals 15 residues. Looked up from germline, CDR1 is LGHNA and CDR2 is YSLEER.

This chain links TRBV6-4 with TRBJ1-5; maybe TRBD1 (6 bases). The CDR3 spans 15 residues. V was trimmed by 5 bases and J by 3 bases, leaving 14 bases between them. Germline lookup yields CDR1 MRHNA and CDR2 SNTAGT. CDR3 DNA sequence: TGTGCCAGCAGTAGGACGGGGGGCTTCAATCAGCCCCAGCATTTT. Translation gives CASSRTGGFNQPQHF.

This chain connects TRBV5-4 to TRBJ1-2; TRBD1 might be the D (5 bases). The CDR3 is made up of 14 amino acids. CDR1 and CDR2 from the germline V gene are SGHNT and YYREEE (reference sequence). The V and J ends lost 2 bases and 2 bases respectively, with 10 bases between them. CDR3 loop: CASSFGGPNYGYTF. In DNA form, the CDR3 reads TGTGCCAGCAGCTTCGGGGGTCCGAACTATGGCTACACCTTC.